These T cell receptor beta chains were read from a single sample in a study of shared clonotypes between healthy human individuals. Method: immunoSEQ multiplex PCR; TCRdb's copy keeps in-frame clones and lacks some. The sample includes millions of clones, approximately 95% of them seen just once. Sample: naive CD8+ T cells sorted from blood. The receptors come from a man aged 18-30 years in good health. Each CDR3 is given with its conserved first and last residue. The D gene is left open where the match is weak. Clone size is stated in some rows and not others, as once, few, many or a class when expanded.

TRBJ2-2	TRBV29-1	TRBD1	.	CSVVLRGRNTGELFF	TGCAGCGTTGTCCTCAGGGGGCGGAACACCGGGGAGCTGTTTTTT
TRBJ1-2	TRBV9	TRBD1	once	CASSTNNWTGDNGYTF	TGTGCCAGCAGCACAAATAACTGGACAGGGGACAATGGCTACACCTTC
TRBJ2-3	TRBV29-1	.	.	CSVEEEWEDTQYF	TGCAGCGTTGAAGAGGAATGGGAGGATACGCAGTATTTT
TRBJ2-6	TRBV7-6	.	.	CASSIFGSSGANVLTF	TGTGCCAGCAGCATATTCGGAAGCTCTGGGGCCAACGTCCTGACTTTC
TRBJ2-5	TRBV6-5	TRBD2	.	CASSWSSGGMETQYF	TGTGCCAGCAGTTGGTCTAGCGGGGGGATGGAGACCCAGTACTTC
TRBJ1-1	TRBV14	TRBD1	.	CASTSAGGLGAFF	TGTGCCAGCACCTCGGCAGGGGGGTTGGGAGCTTTCTTT
TRBJ1-4	TRBV7-9	TRBD1	few	CASSLETGAREKLFF	TGTGCCAGCAGCTTAGAAACAGGGGCTCGGGAAAAACTGTTTTTT
TRBJ1-1	TRBV30	.	.	CAWSVLNLNTEAFF	TGTGCCTGGAGTGTTCTGAACCTGAACACTGAAGCTTTCTTT
TRBJ2-7	TRBV6-1	.	.	CASYDSSYEQYF	TGTGCCAGCTACGACAGTTCCTACGAGCAGTACTTC
TRBJ2-5	TRBV19	.	.	CASSINPGALETQYF	TGTGCCAGTAGTATTAATCCGGGGGCTCTGGAGACCCAGTACTTC
TRBJ1-6	TRBV5-4	.	.	CASSPEEGLQPPPLHF	TGTGCCAGCAGCCCTGAAGAGGGCCTGCAGCCGCCACCCCTCCACTTT
TRBJ1-2	TRBV9	TRBD1	.	CASSTSTGVGYTF	TGTGCCAGCAGCACTTCGACAGGGGTAGGCTACACCTTC
TRBJ1-6	TRBV2	.	few	CASSDKGNSPLHF	TGTGCCAGCAGTGATAAAGGGAATTCACCCCTCCACTTT
TRBJ2-7	TRBV6-5	.	.	CASSPQGYEQYF	TGTGCCAGCAGTCCCCAGGGTTACGAGCAGTACTTC
TRBJ2-6	TRBV7-9	.	.	CASSEGTEGSGANVLTF	TGTGCCAGCAGTGAGGGGACGGAGGGCTCTGGGGCCAACGTCCTGACTTTC
TRBJ1-3	TRBV6-5	.	.	CASSYASEGSGNTIYF	TGTGCCAGCAGTTACGCCTCAGAGGGCTCTGGAAACACCATATATTTT
TRBJ2-1	TRBV2	TRBD1	.	CASRGSGTGTYNEQFF	TGTGCCAGCAGAGGATCCGGGACAGGGACCTACAATGAGCAGTTCTTC
TRBJ2-3	TRBV6-5	.	.	CASSYPNLKGGDTQYF	TGTGCCAGCAGTTACCCCAACTTGAAAGGCGGGGATACGCAGTATTTT
TRBJ2-7	TRBV18	.	.	CASSLQQGKYYEQYF	TGTGCCAGCTCACTCCAGCAGGGGAAATACTACGAGCAGTACTTC
TRBJ1-4	TRBV4-1	.	.	CASSPRQTSDEKLFF	TGCGCCAGCAGCCCGAGACAGACTTCCGATGAAAAACTGTTTTTT
TRBJ2-4	TRBV6-5	TRBD2	once	CASSYVASGQDQYF	TGTGCCAGCAGTTACGTAGCTAGCGGGCAAGATCAGTACTTC
TRBJ2-7	TRBV7-6	.	.	CASSLVGNYEQYF	TGTGCCAGCAGCTTGGTCGGAAACTACGAGCAGTACTTC
TRBJ2-7	TRBV28	TRBD2	.	CASSFSGEVYEQYF	TGTGCCAGCAGTTTTAGCGGGGAGGTCTACGAGCAGTACTTC
TRBJ1-5	TRBV9	.	.	CASSVGGVGNQPQHF	TGTGCCAGCAGCGTAGGAGGGGTAGGGAATCAGCCCCAGCATTTT
TRBJ2-7	TRBV7-6	.	.	CASSLLGPQQYF	TGTGCCAGCAGCTTACTGGGGCCCCAGCAGTACTTC
TRBJ2-2	TRBV6-4	.	few	CASSEEVTGELFF	TGTGCCAGCAGTGAAGAGGTCACCGGGGAGCTGTTTTTT
TRBJ1-1	TRBV6-6	.	once	CASGPQAFF	TGTGCCAGCGGTCCGCAAGCTTTCTTT
TRBJ1-5	TRBV30	TRBD1	.	CAWSAGQSNQPQHF	TGTGCCTGGAGCGCGGGACAGAGCAATCAGCCCCAGCATTTT
TRBJ2-7	TRBV7-2	TRBD1	.	CASSLTGQAYEQYF	TGTGCCAGCAGCTTAACCGGACAGGCCTACGAGCAGTACTTC
TRBJ2-7	TRBV9	.	once	CASSGNSYEQYF	TGTGCCAGCAGCGGAAACAGCTACGAGCAGTACTTC
TRBJ2-7	TRBV11-2	.	.	CASSSRDRTYEQYF	TGTGCCAGCAGCTCGCGGGACAGAACCTACGAGCAGTACTTC
TRBJ2-7	TRBV4-3	TRBD1	.	CASSQDWPGRDSSYEQYF	TGCGCCAGCAGCCAAGACTGGCCGGGTCGGGACAGCTCCTACGAGCAGTACTTC
TRBJ2-1	TRBV6-1	TRBD2	.	CASSERTGGPEYNEQFF	TGTGCCAGCAGTGAGAGGACGGGGGGGCCGGAATACAATGAGCAGTTCTTC
TRBJ1-3	TRBV4-1	.	.	CASSQDRRDSGNTIYF	TGCGCCAGCAGCCAAGATCGTAGGGACTCTGGAAACACCATATATTTT
TRBJ2-1	TRBV5-6	TRBD2	.	CASSLGAGSSYNEQFF	TGTGCCAGCAGCTTGGGAGCGGGGAGCTCCTACAATGAGCAGTTCTTC
TRBJ2-3	TRBV9	.	.	CASSVDWGLGTDTQYF	TGTGCCAGCAGCGTAGACTGGGGCCTCGGCACAGATACGCAGTATTTT
TRBJ2-7	TRBV10-1	.	.	CATREDRRTYEQYF	TGCGCCACCAGGGAGGACAGGCGAACTTACGAGCAGTACTTC
TRBJ1-6	TRBV25-1	.	.	CAISKGNSPLHF	TGTGCCATCTCTAAGGGCAATTCACCCCTCCACTTT
TRBJ2-3	TRBV9	.	.	CASSVGVGHTDTQYF	TGTGCCAGCAGCGTAGGGGTGGGGCACACAGATACGCAGTATTTT
TRBJ2-7	TRBV13	.	.	CASSLVGEDEQYF	TGTGCCAGCAGCTTAGTAGGGGAGGACGAGCAGTACTTC
TRBJ1-2	TRBV28	.	once	CASSHSTYGYTF	TGTGCCAGCAGCCACAGTACCTATGGCTACACCTTC
TRBJ1-3	TRBV6-1	.	.	CASSESDLFSGNTIYF	TGTGCCAGCAGTGAAAGTGATCTGTTCTCTGGAAACACCATATATTTT